This is a list of T cell receptor beta chains from one sample in a study of T cells after yellow fever vaccination. Each CDR3 protein gets one entry after TCRdb re-called the 5' RACE reads with MiXCR. The table lists approximately 160,000 distinct CDR3 sequences, 5.5% to 7.5% of them singletons. Source: CD4+ T cells sorted from PBMCs, taken on the day of the first yellow fever vaccination. The receptors come from a man between 18 and 29 years old who received the YFV17D yellow fever vaccine. CDR3s include the opening cysteine and the closing phenylalanine or tryptophan. The order of the fields is D gene, J gene, V gene, clone size, CDR3 protein, CDR3 DNA. The D gene is left open where the match is weak. The size field is filled for only some rows; it gives once, few, many or a size class.

d_gene: TRBD2
j_gene: TRBJ2-3
v_gene: TRBV7-2
abundance: many
CDR3aa: CASSFRGADTQYF
CDR3nt: TGTGCCAGCAGCTTCCGGGGGGCAGATACGCAGTATTTT

d_gene: TRBD2
j_gene: TRBJ2-5
v_gene: TRBV7-3
abundance: few
CDR3aa: CASSPGGVTQYF
CDR3nt: TGTGCCAGCAGCCCGGGGGGGGTGACCCAGTACTTC

d_gene: TRBD1
j_gene: TRBJ2-1
v_gene: TRBV11-2
abundance: many
CDR3aa: CASRQGAYNEQFF
CDR3nt: TGTGCCAGCCGACAGGGGGCTTACAATGAGCAGTTCTTC

d_gene: -
j_gene: TRBJ2-2
v_gene: TRBV9
abundance: -
CDR3aa: CASRRATNTGELFF
CDR3nt: TGTGCCAGCAGAAGAGCTACGAACACCGGGGAGCTGTTTTTT

d_gene: -
j_gene: TRBJ2-4
v_gene: TRBV7-9
abundance: -
CDR3aa: CASSDRTDLAKNIQYF
CDR3nt: TGTGCCAGCAGCGACCGGACAGATTTAGCCAAAAACATTCAGTACTTC

d_gene: -
j_gene: TRBJ2-1
v_gene: TRBV25-1
abundance: few
CDR3aa: CASSEMGDNEQFF
CDR3nt: TGTGCCAGCAGTGAAATGGGAGACAATGAGCAGTTCTTC

d_gene: -
j_gene: TRBJ2-7
v_gene: TRBV4-3
abundance: few
CDR3aa: CASSQAAGAPYEQYF
CDR3nt: TGCGCCAGCAGCCAAGCCGCCGGGGCCCCCTACGAGCAGTACTTC

d_gene: TRBD1
j_gene: TRBJ2-1
v_gene: TRBV5-1
abundance: -
CDR3aa: CASSWGQAYNEQFF
CDR3nt: TGCGCCAGCAGCTGGGGACAGGCCTACAATGAGCAGTTCTTC

d_gene: -
j_gene: TRBJ2-2
v_gene: TRBV18
abundance: few
CDR3aa: CASYWTVNTGELFF
CDR3nt: TGTGCCAGCTACTGGACAGTGAACACCGGGGAGCTGTTTTTT

d_gene: TRBD1
j_gene: TRBJ1-5
v_gene: TRBV18
abundance: many
CDR3aa: CASSPGQGVSQPQHF
CDR3nt: TGTGCCAGCTCACCTGGACAGGGGGTTAGTCAGCCCCAGCATTTT

d_gene: TRBD1
j_gene: TRBJ1-4
v_gene: TRBV5-1
abundance: many
CDR3aa: CASSSQGAFREKLFF
CDR3nt: TGCGCCAGCAGCTCACAGGGGGCTTTCCGGGAAAAACTGTTTTTT

d_gene: -
j_gene: TRBJ2-3
v_gene: TRBV7-9
abundance: few
CDR3aa: CASSPSGLRTDTQYF
CDR3nt: TGTGCCAGCAGCCCAAGCGGGTTGCGCACAGATACGCAGTATTTT

d_gene: -
j_gene: TRBJ2-7
v_gene: TRBV10-3
abundance: many
CDR3aa: CAISAGQGDTYEQYF
CDR3nt: TGTGCCATCAGTGCAGGCCAGGGCGACACCTACGAGCAGTACTTC

d_gene: -
j_gene: TRBJ1-4
v_gene: TRBV21-1
abundance: many
CDR3aa: CASSKELGGVATNEKLFF
CDR3nt: TGTGCCAGCAGCAAAGAGTTGGGAGGGGTTGCAACTAATGAAAAACTGTTTTTT

d_gene: TRBD2
j_gene: TRBJ2-1
v_gene: TRBV7-3
abundance: many
CDR3aa: CASSLRAASGAYNEQFF
CDR3nt: TGTGCCAGCAGCTTAAGGGCGGCTAGCGGGGCCTACAATGAGCAGTTCTTC

d_gene: -
j_gene: TRBJ2-5
v_gene: TRBV15
abundance: few
CDR3aa: CATSPRRNQETQYF
CDR3nt: TGTGCCACCAGCCCACGACGCAACCAAGAGACCCAGTACTTC

d_gene: TRBD1
j_gene: TRBJ2-3
v_gene: TRBV9
abundance: -
CDR3aa: CASSVVGTGALRDTQYF
CDR3nt: TGTGCCAGCAGCGTAGTTGGGACAGGCGCCCTCCGGGATACGCAGTATTTT

d_gene: -
j_gene: TRBJ1-5
v_gene: TRBV7-8
abundance: -
CDR3aa: CASSLGRHQPQHF
CDR3nt: TGTGCCAGCAGCTTAGGCAGACATCAGCCCCAGCATTTT

d_gene: -
j_gene: TRBJ1-4
v_gene: TRBV28
abundance: many
CDR3aa: CASQPTGGLGDEKLFF
CDR3nt: TGTGCCAGCCAACCCACGGGAGGGTTAGGGGATGAAAAACTGTTTTTT

d_gene: -
j_gene: TRBJ2-2
v_gene: TRBV4-1
abundance: many
CDR3aa: CASSQGWLGVNTGELFF
CDR3nt: TGCGCCAGCAGCCAAGGGTGGCTAGGGGTCAACACCGGGGAGCTGTTTTTT

d_gene: -
j_gene: TRBJ2-3
v_gene: TRBV12-3/TRBV12-4
abundance: few
CDR3aa: CASDGAPRTDTQYF
CDR3nt: TGTGCCAGCGACGGGGCACCTCGCACAGATACGCAGTATTTT

d_gene: TRBD2
j_gene: TRBJ2-7
v_gene: TRBV7-8
abundance: few
CDR3aa: CASSLVVTSPRLFTYEQYF
CDR3nt: TGTGCCAGCAGCTTAGTGGTGACTAGCCCTAGGTTATTCACCTACGAGCAGTACTTC